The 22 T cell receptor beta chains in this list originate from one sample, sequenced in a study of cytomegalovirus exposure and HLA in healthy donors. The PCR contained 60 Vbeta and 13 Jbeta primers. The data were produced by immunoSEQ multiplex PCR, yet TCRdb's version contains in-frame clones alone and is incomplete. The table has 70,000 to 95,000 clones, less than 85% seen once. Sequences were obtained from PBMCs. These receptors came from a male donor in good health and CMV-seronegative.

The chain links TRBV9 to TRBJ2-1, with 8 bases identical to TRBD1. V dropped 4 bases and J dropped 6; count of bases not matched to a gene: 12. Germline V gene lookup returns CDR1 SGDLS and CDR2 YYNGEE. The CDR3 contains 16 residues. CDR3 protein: CASSPIGQGASNEQFF. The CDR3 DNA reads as TGTGCCAGCAGCCCTATCGGGCAGGGGGCGAGCAATGAGCAGTTCTTC.

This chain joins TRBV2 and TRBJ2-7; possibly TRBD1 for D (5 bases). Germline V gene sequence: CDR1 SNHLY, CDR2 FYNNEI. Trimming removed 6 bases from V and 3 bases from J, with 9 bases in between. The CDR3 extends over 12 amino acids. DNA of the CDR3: TGTGCCAGCAGGGAACAGGACTACGAGCAGTACTTC. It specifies CASREQDYEQYF.

The DNA for the CDR3 is TGCGCCAGCAGCCAAACCGGGACAGGGAACGGAGAGACCCAGTACTTC. Translating gives CASSQTGTGNGETQYF. The V call is TRBV4-3, the J call TRBJ2-5; 9 bases align to TRBD1. This CDR3 is 16 amino acids long. The V segment lost 2 bases and the J segment 4 bases; nucleotides outside the gene matches: 8. The germline CDR1 and CDR2 sequences are LGHNA and YSLEER.

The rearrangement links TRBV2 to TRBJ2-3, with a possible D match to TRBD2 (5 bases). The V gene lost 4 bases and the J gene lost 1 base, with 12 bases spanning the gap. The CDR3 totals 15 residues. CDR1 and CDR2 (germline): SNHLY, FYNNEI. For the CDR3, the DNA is TGTGCCAGCAGTGTAAGTCCCGGGGGCACAGATACGCAGTATTTT. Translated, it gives CASSVSPGGTDTQYF.

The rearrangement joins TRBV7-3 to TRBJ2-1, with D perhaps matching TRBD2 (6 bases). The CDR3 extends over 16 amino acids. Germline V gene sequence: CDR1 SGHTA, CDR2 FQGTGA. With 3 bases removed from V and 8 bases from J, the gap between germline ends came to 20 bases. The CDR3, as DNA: TGTGCCAGCAGCTTCTTAATGACTAGTTCTCGTGATGAGCAGTTCTTC. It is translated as CASSFLMTSSRDEQFF.

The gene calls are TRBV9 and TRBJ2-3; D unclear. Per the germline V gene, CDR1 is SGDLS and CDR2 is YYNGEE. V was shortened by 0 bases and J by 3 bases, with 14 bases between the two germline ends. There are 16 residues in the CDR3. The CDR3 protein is CASSVGRIVQTDTQYF. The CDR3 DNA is TGTGCCAGCAGCGTAGGTCGGATAGTACAGACAGATACGCAGTATTTT.

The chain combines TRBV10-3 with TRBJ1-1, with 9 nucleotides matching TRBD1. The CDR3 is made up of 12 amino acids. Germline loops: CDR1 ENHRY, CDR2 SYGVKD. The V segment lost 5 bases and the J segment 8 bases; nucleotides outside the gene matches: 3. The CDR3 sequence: CAISPGQGEAFF. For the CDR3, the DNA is TGTGCCATCAGTCCGGGACAGGGCGAAGCTTTCTTT.

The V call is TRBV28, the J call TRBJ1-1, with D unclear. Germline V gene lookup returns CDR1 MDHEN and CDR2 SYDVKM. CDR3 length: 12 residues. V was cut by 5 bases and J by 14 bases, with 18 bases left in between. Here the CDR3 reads CASSPRWSGLFF. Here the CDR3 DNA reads TGTGCCAGCAGTCCACGTTGGTCAGGACTCTTCTTT. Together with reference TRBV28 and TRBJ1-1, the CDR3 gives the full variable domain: DVKVTQSSRYLVKRTGEKVFLECVQDMDHENMFWYRQDPGLGLRLIYFSYDVKMKEKGDIPEGYSVSREKKERFSLILESASTNQTSMYLCASSPRWSGLFFGQGTRLTVV.

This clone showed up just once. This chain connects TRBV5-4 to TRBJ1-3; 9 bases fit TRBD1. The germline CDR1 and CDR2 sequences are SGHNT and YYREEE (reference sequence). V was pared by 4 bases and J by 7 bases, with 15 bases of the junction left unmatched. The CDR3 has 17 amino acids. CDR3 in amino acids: CASSQSQHRGLGNTIYF. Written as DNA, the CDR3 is TGTGCCAGCAGCCAGTCTCAGCACAGGGGGCTGGGGAACACCATATATTTT. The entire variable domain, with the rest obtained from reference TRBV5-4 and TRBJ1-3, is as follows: ETGVTQSPTHLIKTRGQQVTLRCSSQSGHNTVSWYQQALGQGPQFIFQYYREEENGRGNFPPRFSGLQFPNYSSELNVNALELDDSALYLCASSQSQHRGLGNTIYFGEGSWLTVV.

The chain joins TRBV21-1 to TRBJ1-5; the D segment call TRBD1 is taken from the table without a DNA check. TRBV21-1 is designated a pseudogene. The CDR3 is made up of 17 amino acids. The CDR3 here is CASSKATQGFGNQPQHF. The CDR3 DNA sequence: TGTGCCAGCAGCAAAGCTACGCAGGGGTTTGGCAATCAGCCCCAGCATTTT.

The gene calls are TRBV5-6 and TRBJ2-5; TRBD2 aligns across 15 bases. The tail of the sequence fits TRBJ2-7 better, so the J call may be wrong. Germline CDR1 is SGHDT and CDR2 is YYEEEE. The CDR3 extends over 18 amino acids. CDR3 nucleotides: TGTGCCAGCAGCTGGGGGGGACTAGCGGGAGGAGGAGCCTACGAGCAGTACTTC. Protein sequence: CASSWGGLAGGGAYEQYF.

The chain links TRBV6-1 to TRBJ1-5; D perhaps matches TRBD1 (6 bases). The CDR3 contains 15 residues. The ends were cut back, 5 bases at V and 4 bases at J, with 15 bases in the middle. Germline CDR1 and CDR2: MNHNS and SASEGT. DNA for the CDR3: TGTGCCAGCAGTAGGGGGGGGCTAGGAAATCAGCCCCAGCATTTT. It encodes CASSRGGLGNQPQHF.

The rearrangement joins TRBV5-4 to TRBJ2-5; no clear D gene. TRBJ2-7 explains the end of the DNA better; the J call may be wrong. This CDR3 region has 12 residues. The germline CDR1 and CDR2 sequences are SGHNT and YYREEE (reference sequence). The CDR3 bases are TGTGCCAGCAGCTTTTCCCACTACGAGCAGTACTTC. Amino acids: CASSFSHYEQYF.

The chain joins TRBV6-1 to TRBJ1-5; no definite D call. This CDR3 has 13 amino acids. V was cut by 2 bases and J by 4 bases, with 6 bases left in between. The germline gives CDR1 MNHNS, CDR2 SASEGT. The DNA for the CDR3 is TGTGCCAGCAGTGAAAGCGGGAATCAGCCCCAGCATTTT. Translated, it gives CASSESGNQPQHF.

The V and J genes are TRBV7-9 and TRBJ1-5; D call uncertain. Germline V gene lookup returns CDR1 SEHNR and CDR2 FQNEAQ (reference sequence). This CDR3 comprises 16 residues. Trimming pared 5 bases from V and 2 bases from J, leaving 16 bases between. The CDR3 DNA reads TGTGCCAGCAGCCCGGGTACGACCGGGGGCAATCAGCCCCAGCATTTT. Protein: CASSPGTTGGNQPQHF.

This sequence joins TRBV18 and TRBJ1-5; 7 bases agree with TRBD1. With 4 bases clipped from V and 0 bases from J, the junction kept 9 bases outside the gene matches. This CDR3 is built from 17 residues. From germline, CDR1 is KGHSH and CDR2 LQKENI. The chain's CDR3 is CASSLTGTVNSNQPQHF. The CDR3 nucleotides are TGTGCCAGCTCACTAACCGGGACAGTAAATAGCAATCAGCCCCAGCATTTT.

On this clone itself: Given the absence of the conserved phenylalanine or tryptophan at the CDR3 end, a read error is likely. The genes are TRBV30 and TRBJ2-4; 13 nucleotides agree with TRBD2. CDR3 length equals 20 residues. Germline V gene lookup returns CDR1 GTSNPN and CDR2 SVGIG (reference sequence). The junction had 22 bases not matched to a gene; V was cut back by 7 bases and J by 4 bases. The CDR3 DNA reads TGTGCCTCGCGAAAGGACAAGTACCTCGGACTAGCGGGGGAAAAAAACATTCAGTACCTC. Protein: CASRKDKYLGLAGEKNIQYL.

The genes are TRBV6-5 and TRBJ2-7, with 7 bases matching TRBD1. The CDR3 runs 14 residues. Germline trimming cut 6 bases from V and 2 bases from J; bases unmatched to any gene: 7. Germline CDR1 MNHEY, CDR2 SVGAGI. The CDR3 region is CASSPRTGAYEQYF. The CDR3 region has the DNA TGTGCCAGCAGCCCCCGGACAGGCGCCTACGAGCAGTACTTC.

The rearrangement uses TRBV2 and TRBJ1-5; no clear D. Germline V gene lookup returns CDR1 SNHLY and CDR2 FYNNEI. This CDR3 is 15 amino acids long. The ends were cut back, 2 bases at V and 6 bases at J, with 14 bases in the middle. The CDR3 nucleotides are TGTGCCAGCAGTGAAAGTGGGCTTAGCGCTCAGCCCCAGCATTTT. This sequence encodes CASSESGLSAQPQHF.

The CDR3 nucleotides are TGTGCCAGCAGCATGGGACTAGCGGGAGATGAGCAGTTCTTC. Protein product: CASSMGLAGDEQFF. The J gene is TRBJ2-1, the V gene TRBV7-9; 14 bases map to TRBD2. V dropped 5 bases and J dropped 8; count of bases not matched to a gene: 2. Germline CDR1 and CDR2: SEHNR and FQNEAQ (reference sequence). The CDR3 totals 14 residues.

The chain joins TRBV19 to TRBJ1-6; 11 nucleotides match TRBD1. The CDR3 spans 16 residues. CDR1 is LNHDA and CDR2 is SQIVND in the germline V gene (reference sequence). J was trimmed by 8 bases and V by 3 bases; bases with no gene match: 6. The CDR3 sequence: CASSITGTGGDSPLHF. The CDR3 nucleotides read TGTGCCAGTAGTATCACGGGGACAGGGGGAGATTCACCCCTCCACTTT.

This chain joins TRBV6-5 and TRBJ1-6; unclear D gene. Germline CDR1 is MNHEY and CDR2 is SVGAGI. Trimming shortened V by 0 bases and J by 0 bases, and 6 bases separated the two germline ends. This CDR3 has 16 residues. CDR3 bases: TGTGCCAGCAGTTACTCGGGGAGCTCCTATAATTCACCCCTCCACTTT. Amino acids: CASSYSGSSYNSPLHF.